The clone carrying this T cell receptor beta chain has a single count. This sample is drawn from a study of human thymus T cells. Blood DNA came from all available leukocytes, not a fixed cell number. Method: immunoSEQ multiplex PCR; TCRdb's copy keeps in-frame clones and lacks some. The profile shows just over 45,000 clones, just under 95% of them singletons. Input material: blood. The receptor was derived from a girl under three years old with a congenital heart defect but otherwise immunologically healthy.

The chain's CDR3 is CASSLEGGAYNEQFF. In DNA, the CDR3 is TGTGCCAGCAGCTTAGAGGGGGGTGCCTACAATGAGCAGTTCTTC. The rearrangement uses TRBV11-3 and TRBJ2-1; a weak D match, TRBD2 (6 bases). Trimming took off 0 bases at V and 2 bases at J, with 8 bases between the two ends. Germline V CDR1 and CDR2: SGHNT, YENEEA. CDR3 length: 15 amino acids.